This is a list of T cell receptor beta chains from one sample in a study of shared clonotypes between healthy human individuals. TCRdb's table, derived via immunoSEQ multiplex PCR, lists solely in-frame clones and lacks some. The profile covers roughly 300,000 clones, with roughly 80% appearing a single time and about 9.4% taken by the ten largest. What was sequenced was memory CD4+ T cells sorted from blood. The receptors were sampled from a man aged 30-40 years in good health. CDR3s include the opening cysteine and the closing phenylalanine or tryptophan. The D gene is left open where the match is weak. Some rows mark clone size as missing; the rest say once, few, many or name a class of expanded clone.

D gene	clone size	V gene	J gene	CDR3 DNA	CDR3 protein
-	-	TRBV6-5	TRBJ2-7	TGTGCCAGCAGCCTCACACAGGTCTACGAGCAGTACTTC	CASSLTQVYEQYF
-	-	TRBV18	TRBJ1-2	TGTGCCAGCTCACCGTTTGGGGACCCCAGGGGCTACACCTTC	CASSPFGDPRGYTF
-	-	TRBV5-4	TRBJ1-2	TGTGCCAGCAGCCCCAAAGTTGGGGAAGGGTCCTACGGCTACACCTTC	CASSPKVGEGSYGYTF
TRBD1	few	TRBV5-1	TRBJ1-1	TGCGCCAGCAGCTTCGGGACAGTGAACACTGAAGCTTTCTTT	CASSFGTVNTEAFF
-	-	TRBV7-2	TRBJ2-1	TGTGCCAGCAGCCATGGGGGGCGGGATGAGCAGTTCTTC	CASSHGGRDEQFF
-	-	TRBV10-3	TRBJ1-4	TGTGCCATCAGTGAGGGGACGGGGACCGAAAAACTGTTTTTT	CAISEGTGTEKLFF
-	-	TRBV27	TRBJ2-7	TGTGCCAATAAACCGGGACTCCATGGGGGTGTGGCGTCCTACGAGCAGTACTTC	CANKPGLHGGVASYEQYF
TRBD1	-	TRBV10-2	TRBJ1-2	TGCGCCAGCAGTGAGCCCAGGGGGCGCGAGGCGGTCTATGGCTACACCTTC	CASSEPRGREAVYGYTF
TRBD1	-	TRBV5-4	TRBJ1-3	TGTGCCAGCAGCTTGGAACAGGGGCTTGCTGGAAACACCATATATTTT	CASSLEQGLAGNTIYF
TRBD2	-	TRBV7-3	TRBJ2-1	TGTGCCAGCAGCCCTCTAGCGGGCTCCTACAATGAGCAGTTCTTC	CASSPLAGSYNEQFF
-	-	TRBV21-1	TRBJ2-7	TGTGCCAGCAGCTCGCGGACTACCTCCTACGAGCAGTACTTC	CASSSRTTSYEQYF
TRBD1	-	TRBV5-1	TRBJ2-7	TGCGCCAGCAGCTTGGCGGGACAGACCTACGAGCAGTACTTC	CASSLAGQTYEQYF
-	many	TRBV25-1	TRBJ1-2	TGTGCCAGCAGTGATCCGATCTATGGCTACACCTTC	CASSDPIYGYTF
-	-	TRBV28	TRBJ2-3	TGTGCCAGCAGTACTAGCACAGATACGCAGTATTTT	CASSTSTDTQYF
-	once	TRBV28	TRBJ2-3	TGTGCCAGCAGTTTTGGAGGGCTCTCGGATACGCAGTATTTT	CASSFGGLSDTQYF
TRBD1	few	TRBV5-1	TRBJ1-1	TGCGCCAGCAGCTTGGACAGGGGGCTGTCGAACACTGAAGCTTTCTTT	CASSLDRGLSNTEAFF
-	-	TRBV30	TRBJ2-6	TGTGCCCGTGCGGGATTAGGTTACTCTGGGGCCAACGTCCTGACTTTC	CARAGLGYSGANVLTF
-	-	TRBV5-1	TRBJ2-7	TGCGCCAGCTCCGTGGGTACGGGGGAAAGCGAGCAGTACTTC	CASSVGTGESEQYF
-	-	TRBV5-1	TRBJ2-7	TGCGCCAGCAGCGGGGCGGGACTGATATCCTACGAGCAGTACTTC	CASSGAGLISYEQYF
TRBD1	once	TRBV19	TRBJ1-5	TGTGCCAGCAGGGGGGACGGCAATCAGCCCCAGCATTTT	CASRGDGNQPQHF
-	once	TRBV6-6	TRBJ2-7	TGTGCCAGCAGTGGCCGGGACCTTAGCTCCTACGAGCAGTACTTC	CASSGRDLSSYEQYF
-	once	TRBV15	TRBJ1-4	TGTGCCACCAGCAGAGCGTTTGGGGGCGCTGAAAAACTGTTTTTT	CATSRAFGGAEKLFF
-	few	TRBV18	TRBJ1-3	TGTGCCAGCTCACCGACAGACAGAAACACCATATATTTT	CASSPTDRNTIYF
-	-	TRBV5-1	TRBJ2-7	TGCGCCAGCAGCAAGGGCAGGGTCTACGAGCAGTACTTC	CASSKGRVYEQYF
TRBD1	-	TRBV28	TRBJ2-6	TGTGCCAGCAGTTTAGGGGGACAGGCAACTGGGGCCAACGTCCTGACTTTC	CASSLGGQATGANVLTF
-	-	TRBV27	TRBJ2-3	TGTGCCAGCAGTTTAAGATCAGATACGCAGTATTTT	CASSLRSDTQYF
-	few	TRBV7-9	TRBJ1-2	TGTGCCAGCAGCTCCCTAACTTTGAGCCGAAACTATGGCTACACCTTC	CASSSLTLSRNYGYTF
-	-	TRBV14	TRBJ2-1	TGTGCCAGCAGCCAAGTATTTTCCGGTGAGCAGTTCTTC	CASSQVFSGEQFF
-	-	TRBV5-1	TRBJ2-7	TGCGCCAGCAGCTTCGGATCGTACGAGCAGTACTTC	CASSFGSYEQYF
TRBD1	-	TRBV5-5	TRBJ2-7	TGTGCCAGCAGCCGAGCAGGGGGCGGTTCCTACGAGCAGTACTTC	CASSRAGGGSYEQYF
TRBD1	once	TRBV7-2	TRBJ2-2	TGTGCCAGCAGCTTAGCGCCGGTTGGACAGGGAAATACCGGGGAGCTGTTTTTT	CASSLAPVGQGNTGELFF
TRBD1	-	TRBV18	TRBJ1-5	TGTGCCAGCAGACCAGGGGGTACGAGCAATCAGCCCCAGCATTTT	CASRPGGTSNQPQHF
-	-	TRBV9	TRBJ1-4	TGTGCCAGCAGCGTAGAGCCACGGGCAACTAATGAAAAACTGTTTTTT	CASSVEPRATNEKLFF
-	-	TRBV12-5	TRBJ2-1	TGTGCTAGTGCTGAGAGCGGAATCTCTCACAATGAGCAGTTCTTC	CASAESGISHNEQFF
-	-	TRBV5-1	TRBJ2-7	TGCGCCAGCAGCCGGGGGACCAGCTACGAGCAGTACTTC	CASSRGTSYEQYF
TRBD1	-	TRBV2	TRBJ1-1	TGTGCCAGCAGCATACAGGGGGCGGGCACTGAAGCTTTCTTT	CASSIQGAGTEAFF
-	-	TRBV7-9	TRBJ2-7	TGTGCCAGCAGCAACGGGGAGGTCGCCTACTTC	CASSNGEVAYF
-	many	TRBV19	TRBJ1-1	TGTGCCAGTAGCCGTGCCAGGGCCCCGAACACTGAAGCTTTCTTT	CASSRARAPNTEAFF
TRBD1	-	TRBV5-1	TRBJ2-7	TGCGCCAGCAGCCAATACCTGGGACAGGGGCCCTACGAGCAGTACTTC	CASSQYLGQGPYEQYF
TRBD1	-	TRBV5-5	TRBJ2-7	TGTGCCAGCAGGGATTGGGACAGATGGTACGAGCAGTACTTC	CASRDWDRWYEQYF
-	once	TRBV27	TRBJ2-5	TGTGCCAGCAGTTCCTTCTCAACAACCGGGACCAGTGGGCCGTGGCGTAGGGAGACCCAGTACTTC	CASSSFSTTGTSGPWRRETQYF
-	few	TRBV10-1	TRBJ2-3	TGCGCCAGCAGTGAGTCCACAGATACGCAGTATTTT	CASSESTDTQYF
-	-	TRBV13	TRBJ2-7	TGTGCCAGCAGCTTAGGTGGCAACGAGCAGTACTTC	CASSLGGNEQYF
TRBD1	few	TRBV10-3	TRBJ2-2	TGTGCCAGTTCCGGGACAGATAACACCGGGGAGCTGTTTTTT	CASSGTDNTGELFF
-	-	TRBV28	TRBJ2-7	TGTGCCAGCACCCCGGACGGGGACGAGCAGTACTTC	CASTPDGDEQYF
-	once	TRBV19	TRBJ2-3	TGTGCCAGTAGTTTGGTAGCGGGCACAGATACGCAGTATTTT	CASSLVAGTDTQYF
TRBD2	-	TRBV29-1	TRBJ2-7	TGCAGCGTTGTGGTAGCGGGAGGGCCGGGCTACGAGCAGTACTTC	CSVVVAGGPGYEQYF
-	-	TRBV6-6	TRBJ1-6	TGTGCCAGCAGTCCACCCATATCACCCCTCCACTTT	CASSPPISPLHF
-	once	TRBV5-1	TRBJ1-3	TGCGCCAGCAGCTTAAGGTCGGGCTCTGGAAACACCATATATTTT	CASSLRSGSGNTIYF
-	-	TRBV19	TRBJ2-7	TGTGCCAGTAAGCGGACCGACACCTACGAGCAGTACTTC	CASKRTDTYEQYF
-	-	TRBV6-5	TRBJ1-2	TGTGCCAGCAGTTACTTCGGGGGGCGCGACTATGGCTACACCTTC	CASSYFGGRDYGYTF
-	-	TRBV28	TRBJ2-7	TGTGCCAGCAGTCCAGGAGGCCCCTCCTACGAGCAGTACTTC	CASSPGGPSYEQYF
TRBD1	few	TRBV7-2	TRBJ2-6	TGTGCCAGCAGCTTAGAGCTGGCCCGGCGGGGACAGGAGGGCAACGTCCTGACTTTC	CASSLELARRGQEGNVLTF